This T cell receptor (beta chain) is from a study of blood T cell repertoires in COVID-19. Turning to the study itself: Donors in the United States, Italy and Spain gave samples during acute or convalescent COVID-19. PBMCs, B-cell-depleted T cells, or T cells provided the cDNA or gDNA that made up the material.

J lost 7 bases, V lost 2 bases, and 6 bases had no gene match. The germline V gene encodes CDR1 MNHEY and CDR2 SMNVEV (reference sequence). This CDR3 contains 16 residues. Points on this clone: Other DNA variants within this sample encode the same CDR3.

Per the original methods: How many nucleated cells were present was estimated from reference gene primer amplification. TCRdb keeps only in-frame clones here, not all; method: immunoSEQ multiplex PCR. V and J calls and clone size are given by that table; D and trimming were obtained from the DNA. This sample has approximately 190,000 clones, with 80% to 85% found just once. The TCR sequence derives from a woman aged 40 to 50 with acute or convalescent COVID-19. The rearrangement uses TRBV27 and TRBJ1-6, with TRBD1 matching over 9 bases. Sequenced sample: peripheral blood. CDR3 nucleotide sequence: TGTGCCAGCAGTTTAAAATCCGGGACAGGGAATTCACCCCTCCACTTT. Its translation is CASSLKSGTGNSPLHF.